This T cell receptor (beta chain) originates from a study of T cells after yellow fever vaccination. In the study overall: Fractions low in cell number were prepared with SMART-Seq v4 Ultra Low Input. Whole-study results and caveats: Booster samples showed a return of most primary-vaccination clones (around 96% CD4, over 70% CD8). Researchers cautioned that FACS-sorted repertoires could harbor abundant clonotypes contaminating from the bulk population.

TCRdb re-derived calls from the 5' RACE reads in MiXCR, one entry per CDR3 protein. The repertoire consists of about 50,000 distinct CDR3 sequences, with around 7% occurring once and the leading ten covering 25% to 30%. J gave up 0 bases and V 4 bases, and 10 bases lay outside the gene matches. CDR1 is SEHNR and CDR2 is FQNEAQ in the germline V gene (reference sequence). This CDR3 is built from 17 residues. In regard to this clonotype: Its antigen is still unknown.

The sequence came from a man aged 18 to 30 who received the YFV17D yellow fever vaccine. The chain joins TRBV7-9 to TRBJ2-5; 8 nucleotides match TRBD1. The sample here was CD8+ T cells sorted from PBMCs, taken around 16 days after the first yellow fever vaccination. CDR3 DNA sequence: TGTGCCAGCAGCTCCGGCGTAAGACAGGGGTACCAAGAGACCCAGTACTTC. Translation: CASSSGVRQGYQETQYF.